This entry describes one TCR beta chain. The sample comes from a study of technical replicates of blood from a handful of donors. The data were produced by immunoSEQ multiplex PCR, yet TCRdb's version contains in-frame clones alone and is incomplete. The sample contains some 80,000 clones, approximately 97% of which appear only once. After removal of 1 base from V and 2 bases from J, the junction contained 6 bases not matched to a gene. Germline V lookup: CDR1 MGHRA, CDR2 YSYEKL. This CDR3 is 16 amino acids long. The V gene is TRBV4-1, the J gene TRBJ2-7; TRBD2 agrees at 9 bases. Sequencing was done on a sample of T cells isolated from PBMCs. The TCR comes from a human donor in good health. CDR3 amino acids: CASSQVGGGAPYEQYF. In nucleotides, the CDR3 is TGCGCCAGCAGCCAAGTTGGCGGGGGGGCCCCCTACGAGCAGTACTTC.